This paragraph reports one TCR beta chain. Its antigen remains unknown. The sample originates from a study of T cell responses to AZD1222 COVID-19 vaccine. Regarding the study as a whole: Donors, mostly white British, included more females; clonal diversity was possibly underestimated. Spike-specific TCR repertoires showed rising breadth and depth after two AZD1222 doses. Spike-wide coverage was observed for vaccine-associated CD4 TCRs, with dominant responses at 160-218 and 743-854.

Assay: immunoSEQ multiplex PCR; the TCRdb copy retains only in-frame clones and omits some. The table has about 160,000 clones, about 91% seen once. This receptor was obtained from an adult in good health. The sample in question was peripheral blood, obtained on day 0 of MenACWY control vaccination.

In DNA form, the CDR3 reads TGTGCCAGCAGCCTGCGGACGGTGAACACTGAAGCTTTCTTT. Translation: CASSLRTVNTEAFF. The rearrangement uses TRBV3-1 (or the pseudogene TRBV3-2) and TRBJ1-1; D unclear. The CDR3 runs to 14 residues. Germline V lookup: CDR1 LGHDT, CDR2 YNNKEL (reference sequence). The V and J ends lost 4 bases and 0 bases respectively, with 9 bases between them.